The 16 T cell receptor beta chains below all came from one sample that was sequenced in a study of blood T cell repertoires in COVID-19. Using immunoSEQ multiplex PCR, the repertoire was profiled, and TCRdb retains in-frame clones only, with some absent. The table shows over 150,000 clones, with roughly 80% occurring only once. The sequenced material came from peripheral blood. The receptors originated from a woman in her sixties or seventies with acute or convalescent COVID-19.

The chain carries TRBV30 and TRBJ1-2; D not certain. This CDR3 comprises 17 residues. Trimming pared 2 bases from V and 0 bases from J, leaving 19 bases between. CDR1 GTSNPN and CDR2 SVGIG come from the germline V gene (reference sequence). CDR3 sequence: CAWSQIPGSLANYGYTF. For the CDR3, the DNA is TGTGCCTGGAGTCAAATCCCTGGGTCCCTAGCTAACTATGGCTACACCTTC.

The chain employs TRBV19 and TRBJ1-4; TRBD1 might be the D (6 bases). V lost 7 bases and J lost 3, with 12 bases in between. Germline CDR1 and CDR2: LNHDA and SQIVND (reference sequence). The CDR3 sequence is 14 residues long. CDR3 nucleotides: TGTGCCAGTAAGCGGGGGGCACCTAATGAAAAACTGTTTTTT. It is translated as CASKRGAPNEKLFF.

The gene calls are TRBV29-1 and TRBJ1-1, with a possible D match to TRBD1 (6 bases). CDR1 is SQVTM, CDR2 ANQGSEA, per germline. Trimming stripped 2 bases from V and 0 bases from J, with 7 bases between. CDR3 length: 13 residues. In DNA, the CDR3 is TGCAGCGTTGAACAGGGGCTGAACACTGAAGCTTTCTTT. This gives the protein CSVEQGLNTEAFF.

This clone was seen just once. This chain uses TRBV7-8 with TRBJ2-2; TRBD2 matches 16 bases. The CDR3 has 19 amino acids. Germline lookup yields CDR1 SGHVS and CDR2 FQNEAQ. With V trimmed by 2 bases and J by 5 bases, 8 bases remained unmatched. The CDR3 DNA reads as TGTGCCAGCAGCTTAATAGGGACTAGCGGGGGGGCATCGACCGGGGAGCTGTTTTTT. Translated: CASSLIGTSGGASTGELFF.

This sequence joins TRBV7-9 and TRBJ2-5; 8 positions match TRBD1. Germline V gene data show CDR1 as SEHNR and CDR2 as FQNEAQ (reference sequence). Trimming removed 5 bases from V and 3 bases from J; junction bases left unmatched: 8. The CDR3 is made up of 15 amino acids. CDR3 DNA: TGTGCCAGCAGCCAAAGGACAGGGCGAGAAGAGACCCAGTACTTC. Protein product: CASSQRTGREETQYF.

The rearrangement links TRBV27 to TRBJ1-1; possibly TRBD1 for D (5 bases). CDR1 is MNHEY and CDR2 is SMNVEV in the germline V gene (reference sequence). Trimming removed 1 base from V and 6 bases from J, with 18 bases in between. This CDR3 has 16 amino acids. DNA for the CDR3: TGTGCCAGCAGTTTATGGGGATCCGGGGGTGGCGCTGAAGCTTTCTTT. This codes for CASSLWGSGGGAEAFF.

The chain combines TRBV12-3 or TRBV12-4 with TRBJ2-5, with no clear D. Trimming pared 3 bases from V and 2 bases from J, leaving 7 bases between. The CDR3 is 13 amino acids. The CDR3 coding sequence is TGTGCCAGCAGTTTTGCAGTACAAGAGACCCAGTACTTC. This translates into CASSFAVQETQYF.

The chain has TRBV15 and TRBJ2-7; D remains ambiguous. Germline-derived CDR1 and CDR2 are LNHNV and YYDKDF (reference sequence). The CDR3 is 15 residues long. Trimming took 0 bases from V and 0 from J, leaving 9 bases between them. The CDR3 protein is CATSRDVASSYEQYF. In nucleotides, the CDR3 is TGTGCCACCAGCAGAGATGTGGCCTCCTCCTACGAGCAGTACTTC.

DNA of the CDR3: TGTGCCAGCAGTCCCCGGACAGGGATCCTTAATTCACCCCTCCACTTT. Amino acids: CASSPRTGILNSPLHF. V is TRBV27 and J is TRBJ1-6; 8 nucleotides match TRBD1. Trimming took 5 bases from V and 6 from J; bases not matched to a gene: 9. This CDR3 comprises 16 residues. Germline V gene sequence: CDR1 MNHEY, CDR2 SMNVEV (reference sequence).

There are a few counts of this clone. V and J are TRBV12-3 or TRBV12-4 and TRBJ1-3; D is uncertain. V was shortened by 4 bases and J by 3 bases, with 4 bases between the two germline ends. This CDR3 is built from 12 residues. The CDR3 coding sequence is TGTGCCAGCAGTTCCGTTGGAAACACCATATATTTT. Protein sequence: CASSSVGNTIYF.

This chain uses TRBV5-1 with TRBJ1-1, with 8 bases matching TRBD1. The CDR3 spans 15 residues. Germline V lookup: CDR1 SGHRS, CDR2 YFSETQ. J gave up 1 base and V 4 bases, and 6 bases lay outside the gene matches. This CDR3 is CASSPQTGANTEAFF. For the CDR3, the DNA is TGCGCCAGCAGCCCACAGACAGGGGCGAACACTGAAGCTTTCTTT.

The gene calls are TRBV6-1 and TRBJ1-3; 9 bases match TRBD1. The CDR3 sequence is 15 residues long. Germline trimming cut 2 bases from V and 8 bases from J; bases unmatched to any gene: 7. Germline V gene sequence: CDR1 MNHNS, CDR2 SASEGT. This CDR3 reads CASSEPGQGLDTIYF. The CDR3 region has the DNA TGTGCCAGCAGTGAACCCGGACAGGGGTTAGACACCATATATTTT.

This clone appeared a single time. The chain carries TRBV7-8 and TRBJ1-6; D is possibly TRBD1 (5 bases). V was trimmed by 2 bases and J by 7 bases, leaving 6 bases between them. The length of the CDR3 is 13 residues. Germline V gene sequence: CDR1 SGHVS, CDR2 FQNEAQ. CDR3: CASSLRQNSPLHF. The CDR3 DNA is TGTGCCAGCAGCTTAAGACAGAATTCACCCCTCCACTTT.

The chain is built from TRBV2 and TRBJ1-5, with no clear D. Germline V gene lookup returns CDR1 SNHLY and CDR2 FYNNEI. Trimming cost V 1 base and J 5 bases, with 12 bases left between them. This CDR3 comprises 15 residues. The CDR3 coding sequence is TGTGCCAGCAGTGAAGTGAGGCAGGACTATCAGCCCCAGCATTTT. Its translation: CASSEVRQDYQPQHF.

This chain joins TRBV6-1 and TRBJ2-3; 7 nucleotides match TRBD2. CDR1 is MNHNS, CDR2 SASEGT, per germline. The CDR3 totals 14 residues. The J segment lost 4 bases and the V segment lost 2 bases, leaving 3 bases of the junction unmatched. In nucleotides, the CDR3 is TGTGCCAGCAGTGAATTTGGACTAGCAGATACGCAGTATTTT. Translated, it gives CASSEFGLADTQYF.

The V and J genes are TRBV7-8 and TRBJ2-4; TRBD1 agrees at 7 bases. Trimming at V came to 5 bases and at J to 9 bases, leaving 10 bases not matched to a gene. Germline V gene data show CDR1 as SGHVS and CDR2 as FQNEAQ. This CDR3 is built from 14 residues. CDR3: CASSPQGVGGIQYF. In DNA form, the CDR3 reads TGTGCCAGCAGCCCGCAGGGGGTCGGTGGCATTCAGTACTTC.